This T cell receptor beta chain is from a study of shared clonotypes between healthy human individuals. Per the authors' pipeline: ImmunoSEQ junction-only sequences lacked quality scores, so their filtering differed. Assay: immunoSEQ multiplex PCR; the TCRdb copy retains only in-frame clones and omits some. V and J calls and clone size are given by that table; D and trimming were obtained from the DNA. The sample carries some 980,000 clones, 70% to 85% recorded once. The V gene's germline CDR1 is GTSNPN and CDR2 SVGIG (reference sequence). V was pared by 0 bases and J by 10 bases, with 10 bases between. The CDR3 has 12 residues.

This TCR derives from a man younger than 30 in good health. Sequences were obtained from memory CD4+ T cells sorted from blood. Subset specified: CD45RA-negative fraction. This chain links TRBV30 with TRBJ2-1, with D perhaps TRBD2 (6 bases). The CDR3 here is CAWSVWGEEQFF. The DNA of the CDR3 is TGTGCCTGGAGTGTGTGGGGGGAGGAGCAGTTCTTC.